The 9 T cell receptor beta chains in this list originate from one sample, sequenced in a study of blood T cell repertoires in COVID-19. Assay: immunoSEQ multiplex PCR; the TCRdb copy retains only in-frame clones and omits some. The table includes about 180,000 clones, about 83% detected once. Sample: peripheral blood. The receptor set was obtained from a human donor in a cohort sampled during active COVID-19.

The rearrangement uses TRBV5-1 and TRBJ2-7; 8 bases map to TRBD2. CDR1 SGHRS and CDR2 YFSETQ come from the germline V gene. The junction had 6 bases not matched to a gene; V was cut back by 4 bases and J by 0 bases. This CDR3 is built from 15 residues. CDR3 loop: CASSPRAGGSYEQYF. The CDR3 DNA reads TGCGCCAGCAGCCCCAGGGCGGGAGGCTCCTACGAGCAGTACTTC.

The CDR3, as DNA: TGTGCCAGCAGTCTGGGACTAGCGCGGGAGCAGTACTTC. This sequence encodes CASSLGLAREQYF. The chain combines TRBV27 with TRBJ2-7, with 10 bases matching TRBD2. CDR3 length: 13 amino acids. The germline CDR1 and CDR2 sequences are MNHEY and SMNVEV (reference sequence). The trim removed 5 bases at V and 7 bases at J, leaving 5 bases unmatched.

The chain couples TRBV6-5 to TRBJ1-2, with 7 bases fitting TRBD1. Per the germline V gene, CDR1 is MNHEY and CDR2 is SVGAGI. V dropped 4 bases and J dropped 8; count of bases not matched to a gene: 10. This CDR3 spans 14 amino acids. Written as DNA, the CDR3 is TGTGCCAGCAGTTTGGGACGGACAGGATGGGGCTACACCTTC. Residues: CASSLGRTGWGYTF.

This chain uses TRBV24-1 with TRBJ2-7, with a tentative D call TRBD2 (5 bases). Germline values: CDR1 KGHDR, CDR2 SFDVKD. The CDR3 spans 11 residues. The V end lost 3 bases, the J end lost 8 bases, and 7 bases lay between the germline ends. CDR3 residues: CATSDGEQQYF. The CDR3 DNA sequence: TGTGCCACCAGTGATGGGGAGCAGCAGTACTTC.

The CDR3 nucleotides are TGTGCCAGCAGCCCCTACCCGACAGGGGTCCTTGGCTACACCTTC. Its translation is CASSPYPTGVLGYTF. The rearrangement joins TRBV14 to TRBJ1-2, with 8 bases that match TRBD1. This CDR3 comprises 15 residues. CDR1 SGHDN and CDR2 FVKESK come from the germline V gene. V was clipped by 4 bases and J by 7 bases; unmatched bases: 11. Full variable domain (remainder filled in from reference TRBV14 and TRBJ1-2): EAGVTQFPSHSVIEKGQTVTLRCDPISGHDNLYWYRRVMGKEIKFLLHFVKESKQDESGMPNNRFLAERTGGTYSTLKVQPAELEDSGVYFCASSPYPTGVLGYTFGSGTRLTVV.

This clone was detected only a few times. V usage is TRBV7-3 and J usage is TRBJ2-2; 7 bases are shared with TRBD2. With 1 base clipped from V and 4 bases from J, the junction kept 6 bases outside the gene matches. Germline V gene lookup returns CDR1 SGHTA and CDR2 FQGTGA. CDR3 length equals 16 residues. In DNA, the CDR3 is TGTGCCAGCAGCTTAAGGCGGGGGAAATCCACCGGGGAGCTGTTTTTT. Amino acids: CASSLRRGKSTGELFF.

The chain links TRBV5-4 to TRBJ1-4; TRBD1 matches 9 bases. Germline V gene sequence: CDR1 SGHNT, CDR2 YYREEE (reference sequence). V was pared by 2 bases and J by 2 bases, with 4 bases of the junction left unmatched. The CDR3 covers 16 residues. CDR3 nucleotide sequence: TGTGCCAGCAGCTTACAGGGGGCAAGCACTAATGAAAAACTGTTTTTT. Its protein is CASSLQGASTNEKLFF.

This sequence joins TRBV27 and TRBJ1-2; no definite D call. The V and J ends lost 5 bases and 8 bases respectively, with 15 bases between them. The germline V gene has CDR1 MNHEY and CDR2 SMNVEV (reference sequence). The CDR3 contains 13 residues. CDR3 protein: CASSPRRVEGYTF. The CDR3, as DNA: TGTGCCAGCAGTCCTAGGCGGGTGGAAGGCTACACCTTC.

The J gene is TRBJ2-7, the V gene TRBV3-1 (or the pseudogene TRBV3-2), with TRBD2 matching over 10 bases. This CDR3 comprises 13 residues. V lost 6 bases and J lost 2; bases outside the gene matches: 1. In germline, CDR1 is LGHDT, CDR2 YNNKEL (reference sequence). This CDR3 is CASSLAGAYEQYF. For the CDR3, the DNA is TGTGCCAGCAGTCTAGCGGGGGCCTACGAGCAGTACTTC.